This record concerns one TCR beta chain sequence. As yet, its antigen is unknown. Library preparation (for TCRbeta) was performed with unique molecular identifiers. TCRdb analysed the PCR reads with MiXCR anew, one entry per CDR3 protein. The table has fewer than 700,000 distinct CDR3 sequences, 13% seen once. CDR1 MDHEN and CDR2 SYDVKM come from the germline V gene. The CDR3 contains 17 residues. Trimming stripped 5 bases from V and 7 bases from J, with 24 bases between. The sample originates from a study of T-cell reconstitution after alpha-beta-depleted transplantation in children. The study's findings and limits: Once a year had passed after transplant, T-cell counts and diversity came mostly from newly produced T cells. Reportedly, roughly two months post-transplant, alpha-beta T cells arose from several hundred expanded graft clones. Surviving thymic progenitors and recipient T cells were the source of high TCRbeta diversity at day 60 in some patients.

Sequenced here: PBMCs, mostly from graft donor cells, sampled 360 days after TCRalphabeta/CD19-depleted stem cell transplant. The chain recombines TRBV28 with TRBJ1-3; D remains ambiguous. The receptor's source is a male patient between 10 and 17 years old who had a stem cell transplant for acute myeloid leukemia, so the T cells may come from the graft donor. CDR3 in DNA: TGTGCCAGCAGTACACCCCGGGCCTACTCCCCAGTTAACACCATATATTTT. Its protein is CASSTPRAYSPVNTIYF.